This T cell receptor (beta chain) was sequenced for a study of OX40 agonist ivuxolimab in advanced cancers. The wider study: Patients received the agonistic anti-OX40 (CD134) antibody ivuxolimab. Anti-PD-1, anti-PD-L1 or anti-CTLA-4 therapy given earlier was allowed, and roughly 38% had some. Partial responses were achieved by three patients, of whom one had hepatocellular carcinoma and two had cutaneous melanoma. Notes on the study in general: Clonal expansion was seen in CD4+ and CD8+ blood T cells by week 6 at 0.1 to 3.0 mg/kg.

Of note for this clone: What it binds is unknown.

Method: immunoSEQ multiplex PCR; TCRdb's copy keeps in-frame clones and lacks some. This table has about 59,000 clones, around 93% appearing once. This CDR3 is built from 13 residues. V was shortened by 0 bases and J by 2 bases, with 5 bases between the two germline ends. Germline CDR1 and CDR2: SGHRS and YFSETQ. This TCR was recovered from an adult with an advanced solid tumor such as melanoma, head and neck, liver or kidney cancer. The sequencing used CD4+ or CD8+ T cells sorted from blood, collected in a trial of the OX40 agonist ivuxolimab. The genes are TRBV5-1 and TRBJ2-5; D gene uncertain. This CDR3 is CASSLVGQETQYF. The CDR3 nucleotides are TGCGCCAGCAGCTTGGTGGGACAAGAGACCCAGTACTTC.